This entry lists 21 T cell receptor beta chains sequenced from one sample in a study of blood T cell repertoires in COVID-19. Profiling relied on immunoSEQ multiplex PCR, and the TCRdb table lists in-frame clones only, not all of them. In the table there are approximately 50,000 clones, roughly nine tenths of which are singletons. The sequencing sample was made of peripheral blood. These receptors all stem from a human donor in a cohort sampled during active COVID-19.

The rearrangement links TRBV7-2 to TRBJ1-5, with a tentative D call TRBD1 (5 bases). V was cut by 3 bases and J by 6 bases, with 18 bases left in between. CDR1 and CDR2 (germline): SGHTA, FQGNSA. The CDR3 runs to 16 residues. The CDR3 sequence is CASSFQGGRPGQPQHF. Here the CDR3 DNA reads TGTGCCAGCAGCTTTCAGGGTGGACGTCCGGGTCAGCCCCAGCATTTT.

The chain couples TRBV18 to TRBJ1-1, with 7 bases matching TRBD1. V dropped 5 bases and J dropped 0; count of bases not matched to a gene: 12. This CDR3 has 17 amino acids. Germline CDR1 reads KGHSH; CDR2 reads LQKENI. This chain's CDR3 is CASSSLAPGQMNTEAFF. The CDR3 nucleotides are TGTGCCAGCTCATCTCTAGCACCGGGACAGATGAACACTGAAGCTTTCTTT.

This clone was seen a single time. DNA of the CDR3: TGTGCCAGCAGCTTGTGGGGGGGCGGTCAGCCCCAGCATTTT. This codes for CASSLWGGGQPQHF. The chain joins TRBV5-4 to TRBJ1-5, with D tentatively TRBD1 (6 bases). Germline CDR1 and CDR2: SGHNT and YYREEE (reference sequence). V lost 1 base and J 6 bases, leaving 11 bases between the germline ends. The CDR3 consists of 14 residues.

This sequence joins TRBV7-8 and TRBJ1-4; D is possibly TRBD1 (6 bases). The germline gives CDR1 SGHVS, CDR2 FQNEAQ. The CDR3 runs to 13 residues. V was pared by 5 bases and J by 13 bases, with 17 bases between. The CDR3 region has the DNA TGTGCCAGCAGCCACTCCTGGGACATCGGACTGTTTTTT. Its translation: CASSHSWDIGLFF.

This sequence joins TRBV7-3 and TRBJ1-2, with D unclear. The CDR3 has 13 amino acids. In germline, CDR1 is SGHTA, CDR2 FQGTGA. V lost 4 bases, J lost 5 bases, and 11 bases lay in between. The CDR3 sequence is CASSSGVGYGYTF. As DNA, the CDR3 is TGTGCCAGCAGCTCCGGCGTCGGGTATGGCTACACCTTC.

CDR3 nucleotides: TGTGCCAGCACGGATCCCGAGCGCTACGAGCAGTACTTC. This encodes CASTDPERYEQYF. The gene calls are TRBV5-6 and TRBJ2-7, with D hard to call. The germline V gene encodes CDR1 SGHDT and CDR2 YYEEEE. V lost 6 bases and J 3 bases, leaving 13 bases between the germline ends. This CDR3 is 13 amino acids long.

This clone is medium-sized in the sample. J is TRBJ1-5 and V is TRBV29-1; D may be TRBD1 (6 bases). Germline-derived CDR1 and CDR2 are SQVTM and ANQGSEA. The CDR3 is 13 residues long. V was cut by 6 bases and J by 5 bases, with 14 bases left in between. Here the CDR3 DNA reads TGCAGCGTGGCCCGGGACACCTATCAGCCCCAGCATTTT. Translation gives CSVARDTYQPQHF. Drawing the rest from reference TRBV29-1 and TRBJ1-5, the complete variable domain is SAVISQKPSRDICQRGTSLTIQCQVDSQVTMMFWYRQQPGQSLTLIATANQGSEATYESGFVIDKFPISRPNLTFSTLTVSNMSPEDSSIYLCSVARDTYQPQHFGDGTRLSIL.

The chain uses TRBV11-2 and TRBJ1-2; tentative D call: TRBD1 (6 bases). Germline assignment: CDR1 SGHAT and CDR2 FQNNGV. V lost 5 bases and J 6 bases, leaving 16 bases between the germline ends. This CDR3 spans 14 amino acids. CDR3 sequence (DNA): TGTGCCAGCAGCCCGGGGACATTCCCGCATGGCTACACCTTC. Its protein is CASSPGTFPHGYTF.

CDR3 sequence: CASSRPDRNTEAFF. CDR3 coding DNA: TGTGCCAGCAGTCGCCCGGACAGGAACACTGAAGCTTTCTTT. The rearrangement links TRBV27 to TRBJ1-1, with a tentative D call TRBD1 (6 bases). The CDR3 has 14 amino acids. CDR1 MNHEY and CDR2 SMNVEV come from the germline V gene (reference sequence). With 5 bases removed from V and 1 base from J, the gap between germline ends came to 11 bases.

V gene TRBV9 combines with J gene TRBJ2-6; TRBD2 might be the D (6 bases). Per the germline V gene, CDR1 is SGDLS and CDR2 is YYNGEE. The CDR3 has 17 residues. V dropped 4 bases and J dropped 4 bases, with 18 bases sitting between them. In DNA form, the CDR3 reads TGTGCCAGCAGCCCCACCGGAGGGGCGGCCGGGGCCAACGTCCTGACTTTC. This encodes CASSPTGGAAGANVLTF.

Only one count was recorded for this clone. The chain couples TRBV28 to TRBJ2-3; TRBD2 is a possible D gene (5 bases). CDR1 and CDR2 from the germline V gene are MDHEN and SYDVKM. Trimming pared 5 bases from V and 2 bases from J, leaving 20 bases between. The CDR3 sequence is 17 residues long. In DNA form, the CDR3 reads TGTGCCAGCAGTATTTGGACGTCCGGCGGGCCCACAGATACGCAGTATTTT. This codes for CASSIWTSGGPTDTQYF.

This clone was seen once. The rearrangement joins TRBV19 to TRBJ2-7, with TRBD1 as a possible D gene (5 bases). V lost 5 bases, J lost 1 base, and 12 bases lay in between. The length of the CDR3 is 14 residues. The V gene's germline CDR1 is LNHDA and CDR2 SQIVND (reference sequence). The CDR3 region has the DNA TGTGCCAGTAGTCGTGGGCAGGGATCCTACGAGCAGTACGTC. As protein: CASSRGQGSYEQYV.

The chain carries TRBV27 and TRBJ2-5; 9 bases are a match to TRBD2. In germline, CDR1 is MNHEY, CDR2 SMNVEV (reference sequence). This CDR3 is built from 14 residues. V gave up 4 bases and J gave up 5 bases; unmatched junction bases: 5. The CDR3 nucleotides are TGTGCCAGCAGTTCTGGCGCGGGAGGGGAGACCCAGTACTTC. The encoded protein is CASSSGAGGETQYF.

V usage is TRBV5-1 and J usage is TRBJ2-7; 10 bases match TRBD1. Germline CDR1 and CDR2: SGHRS and YFSETQ. This CDR3 has 15 residues. V lost 1 base, J lost 1 base, and 2 bases stayed unmatched. CDR3 protein: CASSLTGQGSYEQYF. Here the CDR3 DNA reads TGCGCCAGCAGCTTGACGGGACAGGGGTCCTACGAGCAGTACTTC.

The gene calls are TRBV6-4 and TRBJ2-7; 12 bases are shared with TRBD2. The CDR3 totals 16 residues. V trimming: 7 bases; J trimming: 2 bases; junction bases outside the gene matches: 9. Germline CDR1 is MRHNA and CDR2 is SNTAGT. The CDR3 nucleotides are TGTGCCAGCACCCACCCACCTAGCGGGAGGGCCTACGAGCAGTACGTC. Translation gives CASTHPPSGRAYEQYV.

The rearrangement links TRBV12-3 or TRBV12-4 to TRBJ2-5, with a weak D call TRBD1 (5 bases). V shed 2 bases and J shed 2 bases, with 6 bases lying between them. CDR3 length: 13 amino acids. The CDR3 loop reads CASSLRQQETQYF. As DNA, the CDR3 is TGTGCCAGCAGTTTACGACAGCAAGAGACCCAGTACTTC.

The chain carries TRBV19 and TRBJ2-7; weak D call: TRBD1 (5 bases). The germline V gene has CDR1 LNHDA and CDR2 SQIVND (reference sequence). The CDR3 runs to 13 residues. Trimming took off 4 bases at V and 4 bases at J, with 11 bases between the two ends. The CDR3 nucleotides are TGTGCCAGTAGTAGGACACTCGGGTACGAGCAGTACTTC. Protein product: CASSRTLGYEQYF.

This chain uses TRBV10-3 with TRBJ2-7; 15 nucleotides align to TRBD2. V lost 2 bases, J lost 1 base, and 0 bases stayed unmatched. The CDR3 sequence is 16 residues long. Germline lookup yields CDR1 ENHRY and CDR2 SYGVKD. The CDR3 bases are TGTGCCATCAGTGAGGGGACTAGCGGGAGGTCCTACGAGCAGTACGTC. Its protein is CAISEGTSGRSYEQYV.

V is TRBV29-1 and J is TRBJ2-5; D gene ambiguous. The ends were cut back, 0 bases at V and 7 bases at J, with 6 bases in the middle. Germline V gene lookup returns CDR1 SQVTM and CDR2 ANQGSEA. The CDR3 runs 11 residues. The CDR3 reads CSVEDFRTQYF. CDR3 bases: TGCAGCGTTGAAGATTTCAGGACCCAGTACTTC.

This clone was detected a few times. CDR3 in DNA: TGTGCCAGCAGCCAGGGCAGGGAGGACGAGCAGTACTTC. It is translated as CASSQGREDEQYF. The genes are TRBV4-2 and TRBJ2-7, with a tentative D call TRBD2 (6 bases). Trimming stripped 3 bases from V and 5 bases from J, with 11 bases between. The CDR3 is 13 amino acids. The germline V gene encodes CDR1 LGHNA and CDR2 YNFKEQ.

The V gene is TRBV28, the J gene TRBJ1-2; 8 nucleotides agree with TRBD1. Germline CDR1 is MDHEN and CDR2 is SYDVKM. V shed 2 bases, J shed 4 bases, and the junction held 6 bases outside the gene matches. CDR3 size: 15 residues. CDR3 bases: TGTGCCAGCAGTTTAGAAGACAGGGGCCCCTATGGCTACACCTTC. Amino acids: CASSLEDRGPYGYTF.